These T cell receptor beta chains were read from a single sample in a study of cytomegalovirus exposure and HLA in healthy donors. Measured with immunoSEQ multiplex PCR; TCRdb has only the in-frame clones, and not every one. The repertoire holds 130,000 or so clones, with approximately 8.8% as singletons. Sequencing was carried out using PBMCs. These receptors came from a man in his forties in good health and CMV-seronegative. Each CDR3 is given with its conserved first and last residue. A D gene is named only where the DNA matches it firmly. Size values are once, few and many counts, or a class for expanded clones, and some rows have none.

TGTGCCAGCAGCTTAAGCGGGGGCAGGTACAATGAGCAGTTCTTC CASSLSGGRYNEQFF TRBV7-6 . TRBD2 TRBJ2-1
TGCGCCAGCAGCCAAGGGCAGGGGGGCGAGCAGTACTTC CASSQGQGGEQYF TRBV4-1 . . TRBJ2-7
TGTGCCAGCAGTCTGTGGGGGGGCGGGGGAGATACGCAGTATTTT CASSLWGGGGDTQYF TRBV7-2 . . TRBJ2-3
TGTGCCATCAGTGAGGCTAGCCACGAGCAGTACTTC CAISEASHEQYF TRBV10-3 few . TRBJ2-7
TGTGCCATCACCGCCGTTGGGGGGGACGCTGAAGCTTTCTTT CAITAVGGDAEAFF TRBV10-3 few . TRBJ1-1
TGTGCCAGCAGCCCTAGTAGGCACTCCGTCTACAATGAGCAGTTCTTC CASSPSRHSVYNEQFF TRBV16 few . TRBJ2-1
TGTGCCAGCAGACCTGGCGGCGCCTACGAGCAGTACTTC CASRPGGAYEQYF TRBV7-8 few . TRBJ2-7
TGTGCCAGCAGTTTACTAGCGACACAAACGGATACGCAGTATTTT CASSLLATQTDTQYF TRBV28 few . TRBJ2-3
TGTGCCACCTCGACAGGGGCTAACTATGGCTACGCCTTC CATSTGANYGYAF TRBV6-6 few TRBD1 TRBJ1-2
TGTGCCAGCAGTCCAGCGGCAGGGGCAGGCACTGAAGCTTTCTTT CASSPAAGAGTEAFF TRBV14 few . TRBJ1-1
TGTGCCAGCTCGCCACAGGGGGCGAACTATGGCTACACCTTC CASSPQGANYGYTF TRBV18 few TRBD1 TRBJ1-2
TGTGCCAGCAGCGTATTGGACCGCCGCGGGAGCGAGCAGTACTTC CASSVLDRRGSEQYF TRBV9 . TRBD2 TRBJ2-7
TGCAGCCCCTCCGGTTTAAATTCACCCCTCCACTTT CSPSGLNSPLHF TRBV29-1 . . TRBJ1-6
TGTGCCAGTAAGATGGCCTTTGGGGAGAACCAGTACTTC CASKMAFGENQYF TRBV19 . . TRBJ2-5
TGTGCCAGCAGTGAACCGAGGGGGGAGACCCAGTACTTC CASSEPRGETQYF TRBV2 . . TRBJ2-5
TGTGCCAGCAGCTTTACGGACAGGGCCTACGAGCAGTACTTC CASSFTDRAYEQYF TRBV7-9 few TRBD1 TRBJ2-7
TGTGCCAGCAGTGAACGCGGGGGGTACTTCCAAGAGACCCAGTACTTC CASSERGGYFQETQYF TRBV6-1 few TRBD2 TRBJ2-5
TGCGCCAGCAGCTCCAGTCTTGGCGGAGGGGAGACCCAGTACTTC CASSSSLGGGETQYF TRBV5-1 . . TRBJ2-5
TGTGCCAGCAGCCGCCGACTAGCGGGGGATGAGCAGTTCTTC CASSRRLAGDEQFF TRBV6-5 few TRBD2 TRBJ2-1
TGTGCCAGCAGCCCGGACAGGGCTAGTGAAAAACTGTTTTTT CASSPDRASEKLFF TRBV7-2 . TRBD1 TRBJ1-4
TGCGCCAGCAGCCAACGACAGGGAACCTACGAGCAGTACTTC CASSQRQGTYEQYF TRBV4-3 . TRBD1 TRBJ2-7
TGTGCCAGCAGCGTAGCTGAGGAATGGGAGCTGTTTTTT CASSVAEEWELFF TRBV9 few . TRBJ2-2
TGTGCCAGCAGTACGGGACAGATCACTGAAGCTTTCTTT CASSTGQITEAFF TRBV27 . TRBD1 TRBJ1-1
TGTGCCAGCAGGTATCACAGGGGGAATGCAGATACGCAGTATTTT CASRYHRGNADTQYF TRBV13 . TRBD1 TRBJ2-3
TGTGCCAGCAGCTTAATCCGGGAGGTTGCAGATACGCAGTATTTT CASSLIREVADTQYF TRBV7-9 . TRBD2 TRBJ2-3
TGCAGCGCCTCACGAATACTAGCGGGGGCCGAGCAGTTCTTC CSASRILAGAEQFF TRBV29-1 . TRBD2 TRBJ2-1
TGTGCCAGCAGCCAAATTACCGGCGGAGAAAAACTGTTTTTT CASSQITGGEKLFF TRBV27 few . TRBJ1-4
TGTGCCAGCAGTTTTTGGGGGGTTAGCGATCAGCCCCAGCATTTT CASSFWGVSDQPQHF TRBV28 . . TRBJ1-5
TGTGCCAGCAGCTTAGGTCAGGGGTCTGGGGCCAACGTCCTGACTTTC CASSLGQGSGANVLTF TRBV7-3 few . TRBJ2-6
TGTGCCAGCAGCTGGTCAGAATATAATTCACCCCTCCACTTT CASSWSEYNSPLHF TRBV5-6 . . TRBJ1-6
TGTGCCAGCAGTTCTTTGGGGGGTTCACCCCTCCACTTT CASSSLGGSPLHF TRBV28 . . TRBJ1-6
TGTGCCAGCAGCTTTTGGGTTGGGACTTACACCGGGGAGCTGTTTTTT CASSFWVGTYTGELFF TRBV5-6 . . TRBJ2-2
TGTGCCAGCAGCGTAGGTCGGACTAACACTGAAGCTTTCTTT CASSVGRTNTEAFF TRBV9 . . TRBJ1-1
TGCGCCAGCAGCTTGTGGGGGGGGACGGTGAACACCGGGGAGCTGTTTTTT CASSLWGGTVNTGELFF TRBV5-1 . TRBD2 TRBJ2-2
TGTGCCAGCAGCTTAGAAGGAGGGCAAAACACCATATATTTT CASSLEGGQNTIYF TRBV7-2 . . TRBJ1-3
TGTGCCAGCAGCCATATTAACGACAGGGTGAACACTGAAGCTTTCTTT CASSHINDRVNTEAFF TRBV4-2 few TRBD1 TRBJ1-1